This record looks at one TCR beta chain sequence and its context. This sample was included in a study of PD-1 blockade in classical Hodgkin lymphoma. The trim removed 1 base at V and 3 bases at J, leaving 3 bases unmatched. The CDR3 has 15 amino acids. Germline V gives CDR1 SGHRS, CDR2 YFSETQ. Assay: immunoSEQ multiplex PCR; the TCRdb copy retains only in-frame clones and omits some. This sample has about 13,000 clones, with about four fifths found just once. Every patient relapsed after autologous stem cell transplantation, and brentuximab vedotin exposure varied. The specimen comprised peripheral blood mononuclear cells (PBMCs), sampled at baseline. The origin of this receptor is a human donor with classical Hodgkin lymphoma. V and J are TRBV5-1 and TRBJ2-7; 11 positions agree with TRBD1. The DNA of the CDR3 is TGCGCCAGCAGCTTGATCGGGACAGGGGGCTACGAGCAGTACTTC. Its protein is CASSLIGTGGYEQYF.